This TCR beta chain was obtained from a study of T cells in Graves' hyperthyroidism and ophthalmopathy. Study-level findings and limits: Prediction of ophthalmopathy progression came a median around 6 months pre-onset. Also found in blood were most expanded thyroid clonotypes above 0.001.

There are a few counts of this clonotype. Its antigen is currently unknown. Amplified regions were TCR beta CDR3 sequences from RNA transcripts. An initial round of RT-PCR targeting the TCR CDR3 relied on the HTBI primer set. TCRdb re-derived calls from the multiplex PCR reads in MiXCR, one entry per CDR3 protein. The sample consists of more than 300,000 distinct CDR3 sequences, about 18% of them appearing once. The CDR3 totals 17 residues. Trimming at V came to 4 bases and at J to 6 bases, leaving 12 bases not matched to a gene. Germline lookup yields CDR1 SGHKS and CDR2 YYEKEE (reference sequence). Exclusions: uncontrolled infection, other autoimmune disease, pregnancy, lactation. The PBMCs studied were ones that came from 8 to 10 ml fresh peripheral blood.

Sequences were obtained from blood. V usage is TRBV5-5 and J usage is TRBJ1-5, with 11 bases identical to TRBD1. The TCR sequence derives from a woman in her 30s with Graves' hyperthyroidism that later progressed to Graves' ophthalmopathy. DNA of the CDR3: TGTGCCAGCAGCCCACCGACGGGACAGGGGGTGGGTCAGCCCCAGCATTTT. Its translation: CASSPPTGQGVGQPQHF.